This T cell receptor (beta chain) was recorded in a study of T-cell reconstitution after alpha-beta-depleted transplantation in children. Preparation of the TCRbeta library used unique molecular identifiers. From the PCR reads, TCRdb called clonotypes with MiXCR, one entry per CDR3 protein. The sample has about 900,000 distinct CDR3 sequences; about 26% are singletons. V was clipped by 7 bases and J by 2 bases; unmatched bases: 4. The CDR3 is 13 amino acids. Per the germline V gene, CDR1 is SQVTM and CDR2 is ANQGSEA. This sample comprised PBMCs, mostly from graft donor cells, obtained 360 days after TCRalphabeta/CD19-depleted stem cell transplant. The TCR was taken from a boy under three years old who had a stem cell transplant for SCID, so the T cells may come from the graft donor. The rearrangement joins TRBV29-1 to TRBJ2-7, with 11 bases lining up with TRBD1. The CDR3 DNA is TGCAGCGCCGGACAGGGGGCCACCTACGAGCAGTACTTC. Protein sequence: CSAGQGATYEQYF.